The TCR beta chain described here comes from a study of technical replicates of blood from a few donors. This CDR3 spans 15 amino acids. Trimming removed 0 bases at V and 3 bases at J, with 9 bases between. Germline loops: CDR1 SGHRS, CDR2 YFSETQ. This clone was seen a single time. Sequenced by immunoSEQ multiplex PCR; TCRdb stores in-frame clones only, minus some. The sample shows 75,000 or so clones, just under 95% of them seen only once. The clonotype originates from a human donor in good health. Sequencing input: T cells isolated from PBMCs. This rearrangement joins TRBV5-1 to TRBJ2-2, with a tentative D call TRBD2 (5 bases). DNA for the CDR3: TGCGCCAGCAGCTTGGAAGGCGGGTACACCGGGGAGCTGTTTTTT. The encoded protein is CASSLEGGYTGELFF.